The TCR beta chain under discussion was sequenced for a study of CD8 T cells in ankylosing spondylitis. This clonotype was counted at least ten times. Its antigen is unidentified. General study findings and limits: In reactive arthritis synovial fluid and blood, some motif variants had been reported before.

Germline V lookup: CDR1 MNHEY, CDR2 SMNVEV (reference sequence). The CDR3 totals 18 residues. V lost 4 bases, J lost 5 bases, and 17 bases stayed unmatched. TCRdb processed the 5' RACE reads anew with MiXCR; each CDR3 protein has one entry. Of under 400,000 distinct CDR3 sequences in the sample, roughly 12% were seen once. Sequencing used blood, either unsorted or a sorted T cell fraction (not recorded which). This chain links TRBV27 with TRBJ2-7; 10 nucleotides align to TRBD1. This sequence was found in a female donor with ankylosing spondylitis or in good health (not recorded which). In DNA form, the CDR3 reads TGTGCCAGCAGTTCTCAGCTCCTACCGGGACAGGGGTTCGACGAGCAGTACTTC. Translated, it gives CASSSQLLPGQGFDEQYF.